These 18 T cell receptor beta chains share one sample of origin, sequenced in a study of cytomegalovirus exposure and HLA in healthy donors. The PCR ran on 60 Vbeta and 13 Jbeta primers. The data were produced by immunoSEQ multiplex PCR, yet TCRdb's version contains in-frame clones alone and is incomplete. The sample has approximately 100,000 clones; around 74% are singletons. Sequenced input: PBMCs. Receptors were obtained from a male donor in good health and CMV-seropositive.

This clone came up a few times. The chain uses TRBV7-2 and TRBJ2-5, with 7 bases fitting TRBD2. Germline loops: CDR1 SGHTA, CDR2 FQGNSA. The length of the CDR3 is 15 residues. Unmatched junction bases numbered 3, after V lost 1 base and J lost 1 base. The CDR3 loop is CASSLGAGTQETQYF. The CDR3 DNA is TGTGCCAGCAGCTTAGGAGCGGGGACCCAAGAGACCCAGTACTTC.

The V gene is TRBV30, the J gene TRBJ1-2; D gene unclear. The CDR3 is made up of 12 amino acids. The V gene's germline CDR1 is GTSNPN and CDR2 SVGIG (reference sequence). V lost 0 bases to trimming and J lost 6 bases, with 8 bases between them. In DNA, the CDR3 is TGTGCCTGGAGTGTATATTCTGATGGCTACACCTTC. It translates to CAWSVYSDGYTF.

This clone was recorded only once. For the CDR3, the DNA is TGTGCCAGCAGTGAAGACAGCGGGGGGGCCAATGAGCAGTTCTTC. It translates to CASSEDSGGANEQFF. The chain links TRBV6-4 to TRBJ2-1; 10 bases map to TRBD2. CDR1 is MRHNA and CDR2 is SNTAGT in the germline V gene. J was trimmed by 6 bases and V by 3 bases; bases with no gene match: 5. The CDR3 loop spans 15 amino acids.

This sequence joins TRBV29-1 and TRBJ1-1; D remains unclear. Germline V lookup: CDR1 SQVTM, CDR2 ANQGSEA. The CDR3 totals 14 residues. Trimming cost V 3 bases and J 2 bases, with 13 bases left between them. CDR3 sequence reads: CSVEVSVPNTEAFF. For the CDR3, the DNA is TGCAGCGTTGAGGTGTCAGTGCCAAACACTGAAGCTTTCTTT.

The chain uses TRBV28 and TRBJ2-5; 13 nucleotides line up with TRBD2. Germline trimming cut 5 bases from V and 2 bases from J; bases unmatched to any gene: 2. The CDR3 totals 15 residues. In germline, CDR1 is MDHEN, CDR2 SYDVKM. CDR3 amino acids: CASSPTSGGQETQYF. The CDR3 DNA sequence: TGTGCCAGCAGTCCGACTAGCGGGGGGCAAGAGACCCAGTACTTC.

The gene calls are TRBV6-8 and TRBJ2-5, with 14 bases aligning to TRBD2. CDR1 and CDR2 (germline): MNHGY, SAAAGT. The CDR3 covers 19 residues. V gave up 3 bases and J gave up 0 bases; unmatched junction bases: 9. The CDR3 region is CASSYSRTSGGTYQETQYF. CDR3 DNA: TGTGCCAGCAGTTATAGCAGGACTAGCGGGGGGACCTACCAAGAGACCCAGTACTTC.

CDR3 amino acids: CSVEDQTGTGNTIYF. The DNA of the CDR3 is TGCAGCGTTGAAGATCAAACAGGGACTGGAAACACCATATATTTT. The V call is TRBV29-1, the J call TRBJ1-3; TRBD1 is a possible D gene (6 bases). Germline V gene sequence: CDR1 SQVTM, CDR2 ANQGSEA. The CDR3 has 15 amino acids. Trimming cost V 0 bases and J 2 bases, with 11 bases left between them.

This clone was detected only a few times. This chain connects TRBV19 to TRBJ2-3, with TRBD2 matching over 7 bases. Looked up from germline, CDR1 is LNHDA and CDR2 is SQIVND (reference sequence). CDR3 length: 15 amino acids. J lost 4 bases, V lost 4 bases, and 8 bases had no gene match. The CDR3 bases are TGTGCCAGTAGTAGGGGGGGGTCCGAGGCAGATACGCAGTATTTT. Translated, it gives CASSRGGSEADTQYF.

The genes are TRBV7-2 and TRBJ1-2; 8 bases align to TRBD1. V trimming: 6 bases; J trimming: 6 bases; junction bases outside the gene matches: 9. This CDR3 spans 14 amino acids. Per the germline V gene, CDR1 is SGHTA and CDR2 is FQGNSA. CDR3 amino acids: CASRPGTGSHGYTF. The DNA for the CDR3 is TGTGCCAGCAGACCCGGGACAGGATCACATGGCTACACCTTC.

J is TRBJ2-6 and V is TRBV29-1, with TRBD1 matching 7 bases. Germline-derived CDR1 and CDR2 are SQVTM and ANQGSEA. This CDR3 contains 14 residues. The V and J ends lost 4 bases and 1 base, in that order; junction bases with no gene match: 1. The CDR3: CSVAQGSGANVLTF. CDR3 DNA: TGCAGCGTTGCACAGGGGTCTGGGGCCAACGTCCTGACTTTC.

The chain uses TRBV19 and TRBJ2-2; 12 positions match TRBD1. The CDR3 covers 19 residues. The J segment lost 6 bases and the V segment lost 0 bases, leaving 11 bases of the junction unmatched. Germline V gene sequence: CDR1 LNHDA, CDR2 SQIVND (reference sequence). The CDR3 region is CASSIEAGTGGQWAGELFF. In DNA, the CDR3 is TGTGCCAGTAGTATAGAGGCCGGGACAGGGGGCCAGTGGGCCGGGGAGCTGTTTTTT.

The table lists this clone with a count of one. V usage is TRBV30 and J usage is TRBJ2-3; 8 bases agree with TRBD1. The length of the CDR3 is 13 residues. The V and J ends lost 7 bases and 5 bases, in that order; junction bases with no gene match: 8. From germline, CDR1 is GTSNPN and CDR2 SVGIG (reference sequence). The CDR3 sequence: CASQTGAVDTQYF. CDR3 nucleotide sequence: TGTGCCTCCCAGACAGGGGCCGTAGATACGCAGTATTTT.

This clone was observed a handful of times. The chain is built from TRBV5-6 and TRBJ1-1; possible D gene TRBD1, 5 bases. Germline V lookup: CDR1 SGHDT, CDR2 YYEEEE. This CDR3 has 14 amino acids. Trimming cost V 0 bases and J 0 bases, with 6 bases left between them. The CDR3: CASSLGTLNTEAFF. The CDR3 nucleotides are TGTGCCAGCAGCTTGGGGACATTGAACACTGAAGCTTTCTTT.

V and J are TRBV4-3 and TRBJ2-3, with 7 bases identical to TRBD2. The CDR3 contains 16 residues. CDR1 and CDR2 (germline): LGHNA, YSLEER. V shed 0 bases and J 0 bases; nucleotides not matched to a gene: 3. The CDR3 here is CASSQEGGTSTDTQYF. Here the CDR3 DNA reads TGCGCCAGCAGCCAAGAGGGGGGGACTAGCACAGATACGCAGTATTTT.

This rearrangement joins TRBV5-1 to TRBJ2-7; 12 bases match TRBD1. This CDR3 region has 15 residues. Germline assignment: CDR1 SGHRS and CDR2 YFSETQ. The V gene end was trimmed by 7 bases and the J gene end by 6 bases; junction bases not matched to a gene: 11. This CDR3 reads CASSPSGTGGGEQYF. CDR3 nucleotide sequence: TGCGCCAGCTCTCCCTCCGGGACAGGGGGCGGCGAGCAGTACTTC.

This clone was seen once. The rearrangement links TRBV5-1 to TRBJ2-3, with 10 bases matching TRBD2. The trim removed 4 bases at V and 0 bases at J, leaving 5 bases unmatched. Germline values: CDR1 SGHRS, CDR2 YFSETQ. This CDR3 is 16 amino acids long. The CDR3 DNA reads TGCGCCAGCAGCCTCTCTAGCGGGGGAAGCACAGATACGCAGTATTTT. It encodes CASSLSSGGSTDTQYF.

The chain combines TRBV13 with TRBJ2-7, with TRBD1 matching 7 bases. Germline V CDR1 and CDR2: PRHDT, FYEKMQ (reference sequence). V shed 8 bases, J shed 5 bases, and the junction held 6 bases outside the gene matches. The CDR3 length is 12 residues. The DNA of the CDR3 is TGTGCCAGCGCGCGAGGGGGCAACGAGCAGTACTTC. Amino acid sequence: CASARGGNEQYF.

The chain recombines TRBV2 with TRBJ1-2; D perhaps matches TRBD1 (6 bases). The CDR3 is 13 amino acids. The germline gives CDR1 SNHLY, CDR2 FYNNEI. V shed 5 bases and J shed 1 base, with 8 bases lying between them. This CDR3 reads CASSLDSNYGYTF. CDR3 coding DNA: TGTGCCAGCAGTCTGGACAGTAACTATGGCTACACCTTC.